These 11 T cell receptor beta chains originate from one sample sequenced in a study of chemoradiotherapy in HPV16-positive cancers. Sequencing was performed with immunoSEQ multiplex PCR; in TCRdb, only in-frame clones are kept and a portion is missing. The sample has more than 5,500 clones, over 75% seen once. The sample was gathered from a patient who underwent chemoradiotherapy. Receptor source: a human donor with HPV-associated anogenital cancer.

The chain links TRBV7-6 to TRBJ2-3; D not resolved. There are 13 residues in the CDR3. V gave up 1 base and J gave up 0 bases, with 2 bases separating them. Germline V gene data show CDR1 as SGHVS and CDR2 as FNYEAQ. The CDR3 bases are TGTGCCAGCAGCTTAGTAAGCACAGATACGCAGTATTTT. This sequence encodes CASSLVSTDTQYF.

The CDR3, as DNA: TGTGCCAGCAGTCGAATGAGCCTGGACAGGGATCACTATGGCTACACCTTC. Protein product: CASSRMSLDRDHYGYTF. This chain joins TRBV28 and TRBJ1-2; TRBD1 matches at 8 bases. From germline, CDR1 is MDHEN and CDR2 SYDVKM. The ends lost 5 bases at V and 3 bases at J; junction bases unmatched: 14. The CDR3 is 17 residues long.

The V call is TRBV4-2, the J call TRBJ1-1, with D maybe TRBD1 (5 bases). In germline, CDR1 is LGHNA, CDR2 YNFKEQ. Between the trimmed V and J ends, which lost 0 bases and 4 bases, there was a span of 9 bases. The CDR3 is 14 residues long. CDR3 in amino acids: CASSQDQGSTEAFF. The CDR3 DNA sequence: TGTGCCAGCAGCCAAGACCAGGGTAGCACTGAAGCTTTCTTT.

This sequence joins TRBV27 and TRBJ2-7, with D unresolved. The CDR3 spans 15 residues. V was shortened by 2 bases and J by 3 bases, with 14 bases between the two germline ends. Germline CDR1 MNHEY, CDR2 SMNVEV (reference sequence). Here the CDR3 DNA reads TGTGCCAGCAGTTTAAGGGCGGAGAACGACTACGAGCAGTACTTC. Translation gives CASSLRAENDYEQYF.

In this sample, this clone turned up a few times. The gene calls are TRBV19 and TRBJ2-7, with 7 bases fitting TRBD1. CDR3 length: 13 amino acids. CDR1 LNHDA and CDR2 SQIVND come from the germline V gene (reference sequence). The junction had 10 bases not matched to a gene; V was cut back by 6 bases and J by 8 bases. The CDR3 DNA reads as TGTGCCAGTAGGGGAGTACAGGGGACACAGCAGTACTTC. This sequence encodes CASRGVQGTQQYF.

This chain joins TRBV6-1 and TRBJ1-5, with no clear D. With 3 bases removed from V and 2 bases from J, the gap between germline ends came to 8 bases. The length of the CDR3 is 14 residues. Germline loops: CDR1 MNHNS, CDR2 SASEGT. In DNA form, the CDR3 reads TGTGCCAGCAGTGAGACCTGGGGCAATCAGCCCCAGCATTTT. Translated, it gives CASSETWGNQPQHF.

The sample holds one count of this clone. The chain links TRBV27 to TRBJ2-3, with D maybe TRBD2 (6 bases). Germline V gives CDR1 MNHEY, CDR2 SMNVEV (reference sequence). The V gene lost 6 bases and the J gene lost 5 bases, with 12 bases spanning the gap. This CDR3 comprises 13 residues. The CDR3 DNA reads TGTGCCAGCAGCCCGGGGGATGAAGATACGCAGTATTTT. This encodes CASSPGDEDTQYF.

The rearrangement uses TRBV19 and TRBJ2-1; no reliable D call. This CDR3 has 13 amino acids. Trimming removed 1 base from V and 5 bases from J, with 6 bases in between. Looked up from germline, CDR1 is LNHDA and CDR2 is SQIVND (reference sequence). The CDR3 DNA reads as TGTGCCAGTAGTATAGCACTAAACAATGAGCAGTTCTTC. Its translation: CASSIALNNEQFF.

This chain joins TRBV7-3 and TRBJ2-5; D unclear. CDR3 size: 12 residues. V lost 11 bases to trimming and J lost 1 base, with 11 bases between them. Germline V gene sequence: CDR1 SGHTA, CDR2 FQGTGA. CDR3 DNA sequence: TGTGCCCCCCGTTTGACCCAAGAGACCCAGTACTTC. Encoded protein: CAPRLTQETQYF.

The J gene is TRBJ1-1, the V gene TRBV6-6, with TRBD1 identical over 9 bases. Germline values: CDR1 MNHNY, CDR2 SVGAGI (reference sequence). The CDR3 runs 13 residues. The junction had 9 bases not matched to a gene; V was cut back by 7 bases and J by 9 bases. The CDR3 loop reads CASTSTGGRKAFF. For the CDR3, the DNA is TGTGCCAGCACCTCGACAGGGGGTCGCAAAGCTTTCTTT.

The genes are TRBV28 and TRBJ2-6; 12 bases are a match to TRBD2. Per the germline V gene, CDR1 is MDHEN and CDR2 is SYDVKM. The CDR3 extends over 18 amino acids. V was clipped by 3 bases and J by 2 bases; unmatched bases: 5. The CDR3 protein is CASSLASGGATGANVLTF. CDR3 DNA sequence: TGTGCCAGCAGTTTGGCTAGCGGGGGGGCAACTGGGGCCAACGTCCTGACTTTC.